These 24 T cell receptor beta chains originate from one sample sequenced in a study of cytomegalovirus exposure and HLA in healthy donors (TCRdb year 2017). The library was produced with the immunoSEQ multiplex PCR assay. TCRdb limited this immuneACCESS table to in-frame rearrangements with V and J called. A share of clones is missing; checked studies link under half to unresolved V genes, and the rest is unexplained. The sample data list about 49,000 clones, and 94% of these were observed just once. In total, the top ten clones hold roughly 8% of the sample. The material sequenced was PBMCs. The receptor set was obtained from a woman between 18 and 29 years old in good health and CMV-seropositive.

CDR3 protein: CASRGQGAYNEQFF. CDR3 DNA: TGTGCCAGCAGGGGACAGGGGGCTTACAATGAGCAGTTCTTC. V and J are TRBV27 and TRBJ2-1, with TRBD1 identical over 12 bases. From germline, CDR1 is MNHEY and CDR2 SMNVEV (reference sequence). Losses at the gene ends were 6 bases for V and 4 bases for J; bases not matched to a gene: 1. This CDR3 spans 14 amino acids.

The V call is TRBV6-5, the J call TRBJ1-5; maybe TRBD1 (5 bases). Trimming removed 2 bases at V and 3 bases at J, with 11 bases between. Germline CDR1 is MNHEY and CDR2 is SVGAGI. The CDR3 totals 15 residues. The CDR3 here is CASSYGQGYNQPQHF. The DNA of the CDR3 is TGTGCCAGCAGTTACGGGCAGGGATACAATCAGCCCCAGCATTTT.

This chain uses TRBV14 with TRBJ2-7, with 7 bases lining up with TRBD2. The CDR3 is made up of 14 amino acids. Germline V gene sequence: CDR1 SGHDN, CDR2 FVKESK. V gave up 1 base and J gave up 6 bases; unmatched junction bases: 6. As DNA, the CDR3 is TGTGCCAGCAGCCAAGTTACGGGGGGTGGCGAGCAGTACTTC. Its translation: CASSQVTGGGEQYF.

The V and J genes are TRBV19 and TRBJ2-1, with D possibly being TRBD2 (7 bases). CDR1 is LNHDA, CDR2 SQIVND, per germline (reference sequence). This CDR3 region has 16 residues. The V end was cut by 9 bases, the J end by 7 bases, with 25 bases between. Here the CDR3 reads CASTTGGGGGWNEQFF. The CDR3 DNA follows: TGTGCCAGCACCACGGGGGGCGGGGGAGGTTGGAATGAGCAGTTCTTC.

The V gene is TRBV7-6, the J gene TRBJ2-5, with 7 bases matching TRBD1. Germline trimming cut 7 bases from V and 1 base from J; bases unmatched to any gene: 6. The CDR3 length is 14 residues. Germline assignment: CDR1 SGHVS and CDR2 FNYEAQ. The CDR3 here is CASIKTGSQETQYF. In DNA, the CDR3 is TGTGCCAGCATCAAGACAGGGTCCCAAGAGACCCAGTACTTC.

V is TRBV19 and J is TRBJ2-1; 7 bases are shared with TRBD2. The germline V gene has CDR1 LNHDA and CDR2 SQIVND (reference sequence). This CDR3 is built from 14 residues. V shed 3 bases, J shed 9 bases, and the junction held 8 bases outside the gene matches. The CDR3 region is CASSIWDYSREQFF. CDR3 DNA sequence: TGTGCCAGTAGTATCTGGGACTACAGCCGTGAGCAGTTCTTC.

V usage is TRBV30 and J usage is TRBJ1-3, with D possibly matching TRBD1 (5 bases). This CDR3 spans 13 amino acids. Germline V CDR1 and CDR2: GTSNPN, SVGIG (reference sequence). Trimming left V 7 bases short and J 4 bases short, with 14 bases between. The DNA of the CDR3 is TGTGCCTCAGTACGGGGGTCCGGAAACACCATATATTTT. This codes for CASVRGSGNTIYF.

The chain joins TRBV5-4 to TRBJ2-1, with 8 bases fitting TRBD1. V lost 4 bases and J lost 9; bases outside the gene matches: 12. CDR1 and CDR2 (germline): SGHNT, YYREEE (reference sequence). The CDR3 length is 15 residues. The CDR3 reads CASSASIQGAGEQFF. Here the CDR3 DNA reads TGTGCCAGCAGCGCATCCATCCAGGGGGCAGGTGAGCAGTTCTTC.

The V gene is TRBV7-8, the J gene TRBJ2-4; 13 nucleotides line up with TRBD2. There are 19 residues in the CDR3. V lost 4 bases to trimming and J lost 8 bases; unmatched junction nucleotides: 17. CDR1 is SGHVS and CDR2 is FQNEAQ in the germline V gene. In nucleotides, the CDR3 is TGTGCCAGCAGCTCTCCGACCGAGACTAGCGGGAGGATTAGGGACATTCAGTACTTC. This encodes CASSSPTETSGRIRDIQYF.

This chain uses TRBV9 with TRBJ1-6, with D tentatively TRBD1 (6 bases). The CDR3 has 15 amino acids. V lost 4 bases, J lost 7 bases, and 15 bases lay in between. Germline V gene sequence: CDR1 SGDLS, CDR2 YYNGEE. CDR3 amino acids: CASSSPGGGNSPLHF. Here the CDR3 DNA reads TGTGCCAGCAGCTCCCCGGGAGGGGGGAATTCACCCCTCCACTTT.

The V and J genes are TRBV9 and TRBJ1-3, with 8 bases aligning to TRBD1. This CDR3 comprises 16 residues. The J segment lost 0 bases and the V segment lost 6 bases, leaving 8 bases of the junction unmatched. Per germline, CDR1 SGDLS and CDR2 YYNGEE. Written as DNA, the CDR3 is TGTGCCAGCACCCGGACAGGGTCATTCTCTGGAAACACCATATATTTT. It specifies CASTRTGSFSGNTIYF.

The V gene is TRBV11-3, the J gene TRBJ2-3; 8 bases align to TRBD2. The CDR3 sequence is 15 residues long. Losses at the gene ends were 3 bases for V and 4 bases for J; bases not matched to a gene: 6. The germline CDR1 and CDR2 sequences are SGHNT and YENEEA. The CDR3 region is CASSLSGGEADTQYF. The CDR3 DNA sequence: TGTGCCAGCAGCTTGAGCGGGGGTGAGGCAGATACGCAGTATTTT.

The chain uses TRBV30 and TRBJ1-5; the D gene is possibly TRBD1 (5 bases). CDR3 length equals 14 residues. Germline V lookup: CDR1 GTSNPN, CDR2 SVGIG (reference sequence). Trimming took off 0 bases at V and 4 bases at J, with 10 bases between the two ends. The CDR3 loop reads CAWSVKGFNQPQHF. CDR3 in DNA: TGTGCCTGGAGTGTAAAGGGGTTTAATCAGCCCCAGCATTTT.

This chain links TRBV28 with TRBJ1-2; the match to TRBD1 covers 8 bases. The CDR3 is 12 amino acids. Trimming removed 5 bases from V and 13 bases from J; junction bases left unmatched: 9. In germline, CDR1 is MDHEN, CDR2 SYDVKM. CDR3 in DNA: TGTGCCAGCAGTCGACCTCAGGGGGCGATCACCTTC. As protein: CASSRPQGAITF.

This clone was counted only a few times. The chain combines TRBV10-1 with TRBJ1-5, with a possible D match to TRBD1 (5 bases). V lost 5 bases, J lost 4 bases, and 12 bases lay in between. The CDR3 spans 14 residues. From germline, CDR1 is WNHNN and CDR2 SYGVQD (reference sequence). CDR3 protein: CASSRPGGNQPQHF. The CDR3 nucleotides are TGCGCCAGCAGTAGGCCGGGGGGTAATCAGCCCCAGCATTTT.

The chain recombines TRBV2 with TRBJ2-5; 7 positions agree with TRBD2. This CDR3 has 16 residues. Trimming at V came to 0 bases and at J to 5 bases, leaving 9 bases not matched to a gene. Germline V gene lookup returns CDR1 SNHLY and CDR2 FYNNEI. The CDR3 sequence is CASSEALGGRGETQYF. The CDR3 nucleotides read TGTGCCAGCAGTGAAGCGCTGGGCGGGAGAGGGGAGACCCAGTACTTC.

The V call is TRBV4-1, the J call TRBJ2-7, with D tentatively TRBD2 (6 bases). There are 14 residues in the CDR3. Germline V CDR1 and CDR2: MGHRA, YSYEKL. V was pared by 1 base and J by 3 bases, with 10 bases between. The DNA for the CDR3 is TGCGCCAGCAGCCAAGGTCCTAGCGTCTACGAGCAGTACTTC. Protein sequence: CASSQGPSVYEQYF.

V gene TRBV11-3 combines with J gene TRBJ2-3; 11 bases match TRBD2. The CDR3 contains 17 residues. Per the germline V gene, CDR1 is SGHNT and CDR2 is YENEEA. With 1 base clipped from V and 0 bases from J, the junction kept 3 bases outside the gene matches. CDR3 region: CASSLGTSGLSTDTQYF. CDR3 DNA sequence: TGTGCCAGCAGCTTAGGGACTAGCGGGCTGAGCACAGATACGCAGTATTTT. Full variable domain (remainder filled in from reference TRBV11-3 and TRBJ2-3): EAGVVQSPRYKIIEKKQPVAFWCNPISGHNTLYWYLQNLGQGPELLIRYENEEAVDDSQLPKDRFSAERLKGVDSTLKIQPAELGDSAVYLCASSLGTSGLSTDTQYFGPGTRLTVL.

In DNA form, the CDR3 reads TGTGCCATCAGTGAGTCTTTGGCGGGAAAAAACATTCAGTACTTC. Encoded protein: CAISESLAGKNIQYF. The V and J genes are TRBV10-3 and TRBJ2-4, with D tentatively TRBD2 (6 bases). CDR3 length equals 15 residues. The germline V gene encodes CDR1 ENHRY and CDR2 SYGVKD. Trimming removed 0 bases at V and 4 bases at J, with 10 bases between.

The rearrangement links TRBV28 to TRBJ2-3; D may be TRBD2 (5 bases). This CDR3 is built from 13 residues. V lost 3 bases to trimming and J lost 5 bases, with 9 bases between them. Germline lookup yields CDR1 MDHEN and CDR2 SYDVKM. The CDR3 spells CASSFGDGDTQYF. The CDR3 bases are TGTGCCAGCAGTTTCGGGGATGGAGATACGCAGTATTTT.

The J gene is TRBJ1-6, the V gene TRBV28; 10 positions match TRBD1. Germline CDR1 is MDHEN and CDR2 is SYDVKM. Trimming cost V 5 bases and J 9 bases; bases outside gene matches: 10. The CDR3 totals 16 residues. As DNA, the CDR3 is TGTGCCAGCAGTCCCGTGGTGGGACAGGGGAGTTCACCCCTCCACTTT. This encodes CASSPVVGQGSSPLHF. Full variable domain (outside the CDR3, taken from reference TRBV28 and TRBJ1-6): DVKVTQSSRYLVKRTGEKVFLECVQDMDHENMFWYRQDPGLGLRLIYFSYDVKMKEKGDIPEGYSVSREKKERFSLILESASTNQTSMYLCASSPVVGQGSSPLHFGNGTRLTVT.

V is TRBV2 and J is TRBJ1-1; perhaps TRBD1 as D (6 bases). The CDR3 is 15 amino acids. Germline V gives CDR1 SNHLY, CDR2 FYNNEI. V was clipped by 2 bases and J by 0 bases, with 10 bases between them. The CDR3 coding sequence is TGTGCCAGCAGTGAAAGCCAGGGGATGAACACTGAAGCTTTCTTT. Translated: CASSESQGMNTEAFF.

The rearrangement links TRBV5-1 to TRBJ2-5, with a possible D match to TRBD1 (5 bases). The germline V and J ends were trimmed by 2 bases and 6 bases, with 14 bases remaining between them. From germline, CDR1 is SGHRS and CDR2 YFSETQ. The CDR3 is 14 amino acids. The CDR3 loop is CASSLSQGGQTQYF. CDR3 in DNA: TGCGCCAGCAGCTTAAGTCAGGGCGGTCAGACCCAGTACTTC.

The chain couples TRBV7-2 to TRBJ1-1; 7 nucleotides align to TRBD1. CDR1 and CDR2 (germline): SGHTA, FQGNSA. This CDR3 has 15 residues. Trimming at V came to 4 bases and at J to 0 bases, leaving 5 bases not matched to a gene. CDR3 nucleotides: TGTGCCAGCAGCTCCAGGACAGGCCTGAACACTGAAGCTTTCTTT. Amino acids: CASSSRTGLNTEAFF.